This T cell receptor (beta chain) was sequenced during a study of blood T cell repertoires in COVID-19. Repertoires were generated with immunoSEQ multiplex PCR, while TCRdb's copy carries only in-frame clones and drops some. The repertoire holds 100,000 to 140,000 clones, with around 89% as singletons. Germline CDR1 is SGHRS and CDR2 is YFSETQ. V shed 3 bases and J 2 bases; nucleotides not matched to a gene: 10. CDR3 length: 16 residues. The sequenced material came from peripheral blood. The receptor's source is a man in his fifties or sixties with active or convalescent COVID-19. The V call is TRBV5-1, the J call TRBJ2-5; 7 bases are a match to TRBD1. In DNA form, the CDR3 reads TGCGCCAGCAGCTGGCGGGTAACAGGGGTTCAAGAGACCCAGTACTTC. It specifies CASSWRVTGVQETQYF.